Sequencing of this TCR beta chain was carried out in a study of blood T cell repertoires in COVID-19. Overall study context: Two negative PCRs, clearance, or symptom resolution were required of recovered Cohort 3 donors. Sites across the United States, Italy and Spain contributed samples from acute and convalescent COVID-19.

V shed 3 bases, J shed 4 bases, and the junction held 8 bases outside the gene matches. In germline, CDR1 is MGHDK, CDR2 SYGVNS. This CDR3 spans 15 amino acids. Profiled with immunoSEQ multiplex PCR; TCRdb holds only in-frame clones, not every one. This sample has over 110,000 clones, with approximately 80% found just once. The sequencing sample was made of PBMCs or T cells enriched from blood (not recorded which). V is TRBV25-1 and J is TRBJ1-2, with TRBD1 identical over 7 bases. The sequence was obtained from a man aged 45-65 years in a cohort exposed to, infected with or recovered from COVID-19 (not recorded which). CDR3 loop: CASSDQRQGSYGYTF. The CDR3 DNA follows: TGTGCCAGCAGTGACCAAAGACAGGGCAGCTATGGCTACACCTTC.